These 30 T cell receptor beta chains share one sample of origin, sequenced in a study of blood T cell repertoires in COVID-19. The data were produced by immunoSEQ multiplex PCR, yet TCRdb's version contains in-frame clones alone and is incomplete. Of about 260,000 clones listed, approximately 91% were seen once; the top ten hold just over 2.5%. The sequenced material came from peripheral blood. Source of these receptors: a person between 18 and 30 years old with COVID-19, enrolled during active disease.

Written as DNA, the CDR3 is TGTGCCAGCAGTTCCAGGGACAGTCCCGAAAAACTGTTTTTT. Its protein is CASSSRDSPEKLFF. J is TRBJ1-4 and V is TRBV27, with TRBD1 matching 7 bases. The CDR3 has 14 residues. CDR1 is MNHEY, CDR2 SMNVEV, per germline (reference sequence). V gave up 4 bases and J gave up 8 bases; unmatched junction bases: 7.

CDR3 residues: CASSRTVTNYGYTF. The CDR3 nucleotides are TGCGCCAGCAGCCGGACAGTGACCAACTATGGCTACACCTTC. This rearrangement joins TRBV4-1 to TRBJ1-2; a possible D gene is TRBD1 (6 bases). Germline CDR1 MGHRA, CDR2 YSYEKL. Trimming removed 4 bases at V and 2 bases at J, with 11 bases between. The length of the CDR3 is 14 residues.

The V gene is TRBV28, the J gene TRBJ2-5; D is uncertain. CDR1 is MDHEN and CDR2 is SYDVKM in the germline V gene. Trimming pared 3 bases from V and 5 bases from J, leaving 22 bases between. The CDR3 covers 17 residues. The CDR3 protein is CASSFRPSKAAAETQYF. The CDR3 DNA follows: TGTGCCAGCAGTTTCAGGCCATCAAAGGCAGCCGCGGAGACCCAGTACTTC.

This clone was detected once. The chain employs TRBV5-1 and TRBJ2-7; TRBD2 aligns across 7 bases. Trimming took 4 bases from V and 4 from J; bases not matched to a gene: 5. This CDR3 spans 13 amino acids. CDR1 SGHRS and CDR2 YFSETQ come from the germline V gene. CDR3 in amino acids: CASSPTSSYEQYF. The CDR3 DNA follows: TGCGCCAGCAGCCCGACTAGCAGTTACGAGCAGTACTTC.

V is TRBV27 and J is TRBJ2-5; a possible D gene is TRBD2 (6 bases). This CDR3 has 15 residues. V lost 2 bases to trimming and J lost 4 bases, with 14 bases between them. CDR1 is MNHEY and CDR2 is SMNVEV in the germline V gene (reference sequence). Here the CDR3 reads CASSLNGGRPETQYF. The CDR3 bases are TGTGCCAGCAGTTTAAATGGAGGGAGGCCAGAGACCCAGTACTTC.

Only a few counts were recorded for this clone. The chain uses TRBV4-2 and TRBJ2-5; D possibly corresponds to TRBD2 (6 bases). Germline values: CDR1 LGHNA, CDR2 YNFKEQ. Trimming removed 1 base from V and 4 bases from J, with 16 bases in between. The CDR3 length is 16 residues. The CDR3 here is CASSQGTLAFGETQYF. The CDR3 nucleotides read TGTGCCAGCAGCCAAGGGACGCTAGCGTTCGGAGAGACCCAGTACTTC.

This chain connects TRBV5-6 to TRBJ1-1; D is unresolved. CDR3 size: 14 residues. CDR1 is SGHDT and CDR2 is YYEEEE in the germline V gene. V lost 2 bases, J lost 3 bases, and 11 bases lay in between. This CDR3 reads CASSLDRVDTEAFF. CDR3 sequence (DNA): TGTGCCAGCAGCTTAGATAGAGTAGACACTGAAGCTTTCTTT.

This chain links TRBV6-2 or TRBV6-3 with TRBJ2-7, with D unclear. V dropped 2 bases and J dropped 3 bases, with 11 bases sitting between them. CDR3 size: 14 residues. The germline V gene has CDR1 MNHEY and CDR2 SVGEGT. This chain's CDR3 is CASSYLATFYEQYF. DNA of the CDR3: TGTGCCAGCAGTTACCTCGCTACCTTCTACGAGCAGTACTTC.

V usage is TRBV9 and J usage is TRBJ2-5, with D possibly TRBD2 on 6 matching bases. The CDR3 totals 15 residues. V shed 4 bases and J shed 5 bases, with 18 bases lying between them. Germline CDR1 and CDR2: SGDLS and YYNGEE. In nucleotides, the CDR3 is TGTGCCAGCAGCCTGTCGTGGGGACTCGAGGAGACCCAGTACTTC. It encodes CASSLSWGLEETQYF.

V and J are TRBV5-1 and TRBJ2-7; tentative D call: TRBD2 (6 bases). Per germline, CDR1 SGHRS and CDR2 YFSETQ. The CDR3 is made up of 15 amino acids. The V gene lost 4 bases and the J gene lost 2 bases, with 16 bases spanning the gap. CDR3 in amino acids: CASSDIRSGAYEQYF. Written as DNA, the CDR3 is TGCGCCAGCAGCGATATTCGTAGCGGAGCCTACGAGCAGTACTTC.

The chain has TRBV5-1 and TRBJ1-4; 9 positions match TRBD1. The ends lost 4 bases at V and 6 bases at J; junction bases unmatched: 4. The germline gives CDR1 SGHRS, CDR2 YFSETQ. The CDR3 sequence is 14 residues long. CDR3 sequence (DNA): TGCGCCAGCAGCCTTACAGGGGGCGATGAAAAACTGTTTTTT. Amino acids: CASSLTGGDEKLFF.

The rearrangement joins TRBV7-8 to TRBJ2-1, with D possibly TRBD1 on 6 matching bases. Trimming pared 5 bases from V and 8 bases from J, leaving 19 bases between. Germline CDR1 is SGHVS and CDR2 is FQNEAQ. This CDR3 has 15 amino acids. CDR3 in DNA: TGTGCCAGCAGCCTGGGACAAGCCCCCCTCGATGAGCAGTTCTTC. Encoded protein: CASSLGQAPLDEQFF.

The chain recombines TRBV2 with TRBJ2-3; 12 positions agree with TRBD2. The CDR3 covers 17 residues. J was trimmed by 5 bases and V by 8 bases; bases with no gene match: 14. Germline CDR1 reads SNHLY; CDR2 reads FYNNEI. The CDR3 nucleotides read TGTGCCAGCTCGCGAAGGCGGGCTAGCGGGAGGGAAGATACGCAGTATTTT. This codes for CASSRRRASGREDTQYF.

The chain employs TRBV7-2 and TRBJ2-1; 9 nucleotides match TRBD2. Losses at the gene ends were 5 bases for V and 2 bases for J; bases not matched to a gene: 16. This CDR3 spans 19 amino acids. CDR1 is SGHTA, CDR2 FQGNSA, per germline. CDR3 nucleotide sequence: TGTGCCAGCAGCCTTAGAGTTCTAGCGGGACGAACTACCTACAATGAGCAGTTCTTC. This encodes CASSLRVLAGRTTYNEQFF.

The sample holds one count of this clone. The chain couples TRBV6-5 to TRBJ1-1; D unclear. Per the germline V gene, CDR1 is MNHEY and CDR2 is SVGAGI. This CDR3 spans 13 amino acids. V was shortened by 7 bases and J by 4 bases, with 13 bases between the two germline ends. The chain's CDR3 is CASTPAPTTEAFF. The CDR3 DNA is TGTGCCAGCACCCCAGCGCCGACCACTGAAGCTTTCTTT.

V is TRBV5-1 and J is TRBJ1-4; D unresolved. Germline CDR1 and CDR2: SGHRS and YFSETQ. The CDR3 has 13 residues. Trimming removed 7 bases at V and 7 bases at J, with 14 bases between. The CDR3 is CASRLGGSEKLFF. CDR3 nucleotide sequence: TGCGCCAGCCGCCTTGGAGGGAGTGAAAAACTGTTTTTT.

This clone was detected a few times. V gene TRBV6-4 combines with J gene TRBJ1-2; no clear D. Trimming removed 2 bases at V and 4 bases at J, with 11 bases between. The CDR3 runs to 14 residues. The germline V gene has CDR1 MRHNA and CDR2 SNTAGT. CDR3 sequence reads: CASSDTYRGYGYTF. The CDR3 DNA reads as TGTGCCAGCAGTGACACCTATCGGGGCTATGGCTACACCTTC.

The genes are TRBV9 and TRBJ1-5; 8 nucleotides match TRBD1. CDR3 size: 15 residues. Germline V lookup: CDR1 SGDLS, CDR2 YYNGEE. V shed 3 bases, J shed 7 bases, and the junction held 9 bases outside the gene matches. The CDR3 coding sequence is TGTGCCAGCAGCGCGACGGACAGGGTGGAGCAGCCCCAGCATTTT. Its translation: CASSATDRVEQPQHF.

The sample holds a few counts of this clone. The V call is TRBV19, the J call TRBJ1-1; D perhaps matches TRBD1 (6 bases). From germline, CDR1 is LNHDA and CDR2 SQIVND (reference sequence). CDR3 length equals 13 residues. V was shortened by 5 bases and J by 1 base, with 8 bases between the two germline ends. CDR3 DNA sequence: TGTGCCAGTAGTGCGACAGGGAACACTGAAGCTTTCTTT. Translated, it gives CASSATGNTEAFF.

The chain combines TRBV9 with TRBJ2-2, with D perhaps TRBD1 (6 bases). Looked up from germline, CDR1 is SGDLS and CDR2 is YYNGEE. The V gene lost 0 bases and the J gene lost 7 bases, with 10 bases spanning the gap. CDR3 length equals 14 residues. DNA for the CDR3: TGTGCCAGCAGCGTAGCTCCAGGGGACGGGGAGCTGTTTTTT. Its protein product is CASSVAPGDGELFF.

The chain recombines TRBV2 with TRBJ1-1, with 10 nucleotides matching TRBD1. Germline V CDR1 and CDR2: SNHLY, FYNNEI. V shed 9 bases and J 10 bases; nucleotides not matched to a gene: 14. CDR3 length: 14 residues. The CDR3 is CASLPWDRGEVAFF. In nucleotides, the CDR3 is TGTGCCAGTCTCCCCTGGGACAGGGGCGAGGTAGCTTTCTTT.

The chain employs TRBV6-5 and TRBJ1-1; a possible D gene is TRBD1 (5 bases). Germline V gives CDR1 MNHEY, CDR2 SVGAGI. This CDR3 contains 14 residues. The V gene lost 8 bases and the J gene lost 1 base, with 14 bases spanning the gap. CDR3 nucleotide sequence: TGTGCCAGCGGCAGGGCCTTAGCGAACACTGAAGCTTTCTTT. It specifies CASGRALANTEAFF.

This clone was picked up a small number of times. The chain carries TRBV27 and TRBJ1-5; the D gene is possibly TRBD1 (6 bases). This CDR3 has 14 residues. V was pared by 5 bases and J by 0 bases, with 8 bases between. Germline V gene lookup returns CDR1 MNHEY and CDR2 SMNVEV (reference sequence). The CDR3 DNA sequence: TGTGCCAGCAGTCTACAGGGTAGCAATCAGCCCCAGCATTTT. This translates into CASSLQGSNQPQHF.

The chain carries TRBV10-3 and TRBJ2-5, with 9 bases identical to TRBD2. V lost 5 bases, J lost 4 bases, and 8 bases stayed unmatched. CDR3 length: 15 residues. In germline, CDR1 is ENHRY, CDR2 SYGVKD. The CDR3 here is CAISRREGLRETQYF. The CDR3 DNA reads as TGTGCCATCAGTAGGCGGGAGGGCCTGAGAGAGACCCAGTACTTC.

CDR3 nucleotides: TGTGCCAGCAGCCAAGCAACAGGAGTTTATTATGGCTACACCTTC. The encoded protein is CASSQATGVYYGYTF. V gene TRBV14 combines with J gene TRBJ1-2; tentative D call: TRBD1 (5 bases). Germline CDR1 SGHDN, CDR2 FVKESK. The CDR3 is 15 amino acids. V was trimmed by 1 base and J by 5 bases, leaving 14 bases between them.

The chain uses TRBV27 and TRBJ1-5; no clear D. Trimming left V 3 bases short and J 3 bases short, with 6 bases between. CDR1 and CDR2 (germline): MNHEY, SMNVEV (reference sequence). CDR3 size: 13 residues. CDR3 sequence reads: CASSLAFNQPQHF. DNA of the CDR3: TGTGCCAGCAGTTTGGCATTCAATCAGCCCCAGCATTTT.

This chain uses TRBV12-3 or TRBV12-4 with TRBJ1-5; TRBD1 matches 8 bases. J gave up 4 bases and V 7 bases, and 3 bases lay outside the gene matches. The CDR3 covers 13 residues. This CDR3 is CASKQGGNQPQHF. In DNA, the CDR3 is TGTGCCAGCAAACAGGGGGGGAATCAGCCCCAGCATTTT.

This clone was counted once. The rearrangement links TRBV7-2 to TRBJ2-3; D is unresolved. There are 14 residues in the CDR3. Germline-derived CDR1 and CDR2 are SGHTA and FQGNSA. The germline V and J ends were trimmed by 0 bases and 0 bases, with 4 bases remaining between them. The CDR3 sequence is CASSLASSTDTQYF. In DNA form, the CDR3 reads TGTGCCAGCAGCTTAGCTAGCAGCACAGATACGCAGTATTTT.

The CDR3: CASSQVSGSYEQYF. The CDR3 DNA is TGCGCCAGCAGCCAAGTTAGCGGCTCCTACGAGCAGTACTTC. The gene calls are TRBV4-1 and TRBJ2-7; possibly TRBD2 for D (6 bases). Trimming stripped 1 base from V and 0 bases from J, with 7 bases between. The germline gives CDR1 MGHRA, CDR2 YSYEKL. CDR3 size: 14 residues.

This chain joins TRBV14 and TRBJ2-7; 10 bases map to TRBD2. The V and J ends lost 4 bases and 7 bases, in that order; junction bases with no gene match: 10. Germline loops: CDR1 SGHDN, CDR2 FVKESK. CDR3 length: 15 residues. CDR3 protein: CASSRRLAGLGEQYF. The CDR3 bases are TGTGCCAGCAGCCGCCGACTAGCGGGTTTGGGAGAGCAGTACTTC.